This entry lists 8 T cell receptor beta chains sequenced from one sample in a study of T-cell memory formation after mild COVID-19. TCRdb itself ran the 5' RACE reads through MiXCR, one entry per CDR3 protein. Of a few hundred thousand distinct CDR3 sequences listed, about 17% are singletons. Sample: PBMCs or a T cell subset sorted from them (not recorded which). The receptor source for this set is a young man who had mild COVID-19 (a few samples of this study predate the infection). Cell type and time point are not known.

The genes are TRBV2 and TRBJ2-2, with D possibly matching TRBD2 (5 bases). The V gene's germline CDR1 is SNHLY and CDR2 FYNNEI. The V end lost 7 bases, the J end lost 5 bases, and 11 bases lay between the germline ends. CDR3 size: 13 residues. The CDR3 DNA reads TGTGCCAGCACCAAAGAGGGAACCGGGGAGCTGTTTTTT. Amino acids: CASTKEGTGELFF.

The gene calls are TRBV9 and TRBJ2-3, with D hard to call. The CDR3 sequence is 14 residues long. Trimming removed 0 bases at V and 4 bases at J, with 9 bases between. Germline values: CDR1 SGDLS, CDR2 YYNGEE. CDR3 in amino acids: CASSVAASPDTQYF. The CDR3 DNA sequence: TGTGCCAGCAGCGTAGCGGCCAGCCCAGATACGCAGTATTTT.

This clonotype came up a few times. V and J are TRBV9 and TRBJ2-1; D perhaps matches TRBD1 (7 bases). In germline, CDR1 is SGDLS, CDR2 YYNGEE. This CDR3 region has 13 residues. Trimming cost V 4 bases and J 9 bases, with 14 bases left between them. In DNA, the CDR3 is TGTGCCAGCAGCTTCCAGGGGGGAGTTGAGCAGTTCTTC. Its protein product is CASSFQGGVEQFF.

The chain is built from TRBV20-1 and TRBJ1-6; D ambiguous. The CDR3 contains 11 residues. V lost 5 bases, J lost 9 bases, and 8 bases lay in between. CDR1 is DFQATT and CDR2 is SNEGSKA in the germline V gene (reference sequence). CDR3 bases: TGCAGTGCTCCCGGTGGTTCACCCCTCCACTTT. Its protein is CSAPGGSPLHF.

This clonotype was seen more than once but under ten times. V is TRBV10-2 and J is TRBJ1-4, with a tentative D call TRBD1 (5 bases). This CDR3 spans 13 amino acids. The germline V gene encodes CDR1 WSHSY and CDR2 SAAADI. Trimming shortened V by 7 bases and J by 5 bases, and 11 bases separated the two germline ends. CDR3 amino acids: CASKGQSNEKLFF. In DNA, the CDR3 is TGCGCCAGCAAGGGGCAGTCGAATGAAAAACTGTTTTTT.

This clonotype was found a few times. The V and J genes are TRBV27 and TRBJ2-7; TRBD1 matches 10 bases. V was pared by 6 bases and J by 4 bases, with 9 bases of the junction left unmatched. The CDR3 sequence is 15 residues long. Germline V lookup: CDR1 MNHEY, CDR2 SMNVEV (reference sequence). The DNA of the CDR3 is TGTGCCAGCAGGACGAGGGACAGGGGCCCTTACGAGCAGTACTTC. This sequence encodes CASRTRDRGPYEQYF.

There are a few counts of this clonotype. V and J are TRBV7-2 and TRBJ2-4; D is unclear. The germline V gene encodes CDR1 SGHTA and CDR2 FQGNSA. The CDR3 has 16 residues. V lost 6 bases to trimming and J lost 0 bases, with 15 bases between them. CDR3: CASSARAGLAKNIQYF. In nucleotides, the CDR3 is TGTGCCAGCAGTGCCCGGGCAGGTCTAGCCAAAAACATTCAGTACTTC.

This clonotype was seen only a few times. J is TRBJ2-5 and V is TRBV5-1, with no clear D. The CDR3 is 15 amino acids. V shed 0 bases and J shed 2 bases, with 11 bases lying between them. Per the germline V gene, CDR1 is SGHRS and CDR2 is YFSETQ. CDR3 nucleotides: TGCGCCAGCAGCTTGGCCGGTCGGCAGCAAGAGACCCAGTACTTC. It yields the protein CASSLAGRQQETQYF.